The clone carrying this T cell receptor beta chain was observed at least ten times. RNA transcripts gave rise to amplified TCR beta CDR3 regions. RT-PCR in the first round (using the HTBI primer set) targeted the TCR CDR3. TCRdb fed the multiplex PCR reads into MiXCR, producing one record per CDR3 protein. Of under 750,000 distinct CDR3 sequences detected, over 15% appear once; the ten largest clones hold over 15%. Looked up from germline, CDR1 is SGHKS and CDR2 is YYEKEE (reference sequence). Trimming removed 1 base from V and 6 bases from J, with 13 bases in between. There are 14 residues in the CDR3. This specimen belongs to a study of T cells in Graves' hyperthyroidism and ophthalmopathy.

Sample: blood. The chain recombines TRBV5-5 with TRBJ2-5; the D gene is possibly TRBD1 (5 bases). The TCR sequence derives from a woman aged 50 to 60 with Graves' hyperthyroidism that later progressed to Graves' ophthalmopathy. DNA of the CDR3: TGTGCCAGCAGCTTGTCGACAGCCGGGCAGACCCAGTACTTC. Encoded protein: CASSLSTAGQTQYF.